Each of the 9 T cell receptor beta chains below was sequenced from the same sample in a study of response to subunit inactivated influenza vaccine (dated by TCRdb to 2017 to 2018). Library prep was done by RT-PCR. TCRdb records Illumina HiSeq 2500 as the sequencer. TCRdb took the public reads, trimmed them with fastp at Q25, ran MiXCR for clone calling and kept in-frame beta chains. When rows share a CDR3 protein, they turn into one entry using the most common DNA and genes. This sample is represented by about 780,000 distinct CDR3 sequences; 15% to 20% of them were singletons. The leading ten clones occupy about a tenth of the sample. Sequencing was performed on PBMCs from blood, taken more than 4 days after vaccination. The receptors here all came from a man aged 45-65 years who received an inactivated influenza vaccine. Donor details come from another sample of the same person, matched by shared clones.

This clonotype was picked up many times. The chain employs TRBV7-3 and TRBJ2-4; D ambiguous. The CDR3 spans 13 residues. CDR1 is SGHTA and CDR2 is FQGTGA in the germline V gene. Trimming took 5 bases from V and 4 from J, leaving 9 bases between them. CDR3 protein: CASSLDFKNIQYF. The CDR3 bases are TGTGCCAGCAGCCTCGACTTTAAAAACATTCAGTACTTC. Based on the CDR3 plus reference TRBV7-3 and TRBJ2-4, the full variable domain is GAGVSQTPSNKVTEKGKYVELRCDPISGHTALYWYRQSLGQGPEFLIYFQGTGAADDSGLPNDRFFAVRPEGSVSTLKIQRTERGDSAVYLCASSLDFKNIQYFGAGTRLSVL.

The table lists this clonotype with a few counts. The gene calls are TRBV4-2 and TRBJ2-5, with D possibly TRBD1 on 6 matching bases. Trimming stripped 3 bases from V and 2 bases from J, with 13 bases between. The CDR3 has 15 amino acids. Germline V CDR1 and CDR2: LGHNA, YNFKEQ. The CDR3 DNA reads as TGTGCCAGCAGCCAGAGGGCAGGGGTACAAGAGACCCAGTACTTC. It codes for CASSQRAGVQETQYF.

V usage is TRBV6-1 and J usage is TRBJ1-2, with TRBD1 as a possible D gene (6 bases). CDR1 MNHNS and CDR2 SASEGT come from the germline V gene. The CDR3 contains 13 residues. Trimming cost V 6 bases and J 4 bases, with 12 bases left between them. CDR3 DNA: TGTGCCAGCAGGAGGACAGATCTCTATGGCTACACCTTC. Its protein is CASRRTDLYGYTF.

This clonotype was seen a handful of times. This rearrangement joins TRBV5-4 to TRBJ2-1; D might be TRBD2 (5 bases). The CDR3 consists of 17 residues. Germline V gene sequence: CDR1 SGHNT, CDR2 YYREEE (reference sequence). With 4 bases removed from V and 0 bases from J, the gap between germline ends came to 17 bases. CDR3 in amino acids: CASSRAGVAGSYNEQFF. CDR3 nucleotides: TGTGCCAGCAGCCGGGCGGGTGTCGCGGGCTCCTACAATGAGCAGTTCTTC. The entire variable domain, with the rest obtained from reference TRBV5-4 and TRBJ2-1, is as follows: ETGVTQSPTHLIKTRGQQVTLRCSSQSGHNTVSWYQQALGQGPQFIFQYYREEENGRGNFPPRFSGLQFPNYSSELNVNALELDDSALYLCASSRAGVAGSYNEQFFGPGTRLTVL.

This chain links TRBV15 with TRBJ2-2; D is uncertain. Trimming stripped 4 bases from V and 2 bases from J, with 14 bases between. The germline gives CDR1 LNHNV, CDR2 YYDKDF (reference sequence). This CDR3 has 16 amino acids. CDR3 nucleotides: TGTGCCACCAGCATCCCGCGGACCCTAAACACCGGGGAGCTGTTTTTT. Translating it yields CATSIPRTLNTGELFF.

The CDR3 bases are TGTGCCACCAGCGGGTTGACACCCCCTAATAACGAGCAGTACTTC. It yields the protein CATSGLTPPNNEQYF. The chain carries TRBV15 and TRBJ2-7; no reliable D call. V lost 5 bases and J 5 bases, leaving 19 bases between the germline ends. Germline V gives CDR1 LNHNV, CDR2 YYDKDF (reference sequence). The CDR3 contains 15 residues.

This clonotype was seen at least ten times. The chain couples TRBV20-1 to TRBJ2-1, with 14 nucleotides matching TRBD2. Germline CDR1 is DFQATT and CDR2 is SNEGSKA (reference sequence). J was trimmed by 5 bases and V by 5 bases; bases with no gene match: 2. The CDR3 spans 14 residues. The CDR3 DNA reads TGCAGTGCTGGGGGACTAGCGGGAGACAATGAGCAGTTCTTC. It encodes CSAGGLAGDNEQFF.

This sequence joins TRBV4-2 and TRBJ2-2, with 8 bases fitting TRBD2. Germline lookup yields CDR1 LGHNA and CDR2 YNFKEQ. V trimming: 4 bases; J trimming: 6 bases; junction bases outside the gene matches: 7. CDR3 length: 15 amino acids. CDR3 loop: CASSPERELAGELFF. The CDR3, as DNA: TGTGCCAGCAGCCCCGAGCGGGAGTTGGCCGGGGAGCTGTTTTTT.

This rearrangement joins TRBV12-3 or TRBV12-4 to TRBJ2-5; D could derive from TRBD1 or TRBD2 (5 bases each). The CDR3 length is 13 residues. Deletions cut 6 bases from V and 2 bases from J, with 10 bases between. The CDR3 loop is CASSPWGQETQYF. Written as DNA, the CDR3 is TGTGCCAGCAGCCCCTGGGGGCAAGAGACCCAGTACTTC.